The 16 T cell receptor beta chains listed next were all sequenced from one sample in a study of T cells in Graves' hyperthyroidism and ophthalmopathy. Authors of the study amplified TCR beta CDR3 regions from RNA transcripts. TCR CDR3 regions were first amplified by RT-PCR with HTBI primers. TCRdb re-derived calls from the multiplex PCR reads in MiXCR, one entry per CDR3 protein. The data show about 200,000 distinct CDR3 sequences, about a sixth seen once. The sample consisted of blood. Source of these receptors: a woman aged 50 to 60 with Graves' hyperthyroidism.

About this clonotype itself: This may stem from a read error, because a much larger clone lies one nucleotide away. The chain couples TRBV28 to TRBJ2-1, with D possibly matching TRBD2 (5 bases). From germline, CDR1 is MDHEN and CDR2 SYDVKM. CDR3 size: 14 residues. This chain's CDR3 is CASGLGSSYNEQLF. The CDR3 DNA is TGTGCCAGCGGACTGGGGAGCTCCTACAATGAGCAGTTATTC.

This clonotype was detected ten times or more. V gene TRBV6-1 combines with J gene TRBJ1-5; D is possibly TRBD1 (6 bases). Per the germline V gene, CDR1 is MNHNS and CDR2 is SASEGT. Trimming stripped 3 bases from V and 6 bases from J, with 12 bases between. The CDR3 is 14 residues long. This chain's CDR3 is CASSDRGLGQPQHF. In DNA, the CDR3 is TGTGCCAGCAGTGACCGGGGGCTCGGTCAGCCCCAGCATTTT.

This clonotype occurred many times. The chain is built from TRBV2 and TRBJ2-1, with D possibly matching TRBD2 (5 bases). Germline V lookup: CDR1 SNHLY, CDR2 FYNNEI. Trimming removed 7 bases from V and 0 bases from J, with 7 bases in between. This CDR3 is 13 amino acids long. CDR3 bases: TGTGCCAGCACGGGGAGCTCCTACAATGAGCAGTTCTTC. Protein product: CASTGSSYNEQFF.

Many counts were recorded for this clonotype. The chain uses TRBV18 and TRBJ1-1, with 9 bases lining up with TRBD1. CDR1 and CDR2 (germline): KGHSH, LQKENI. V shed 6 bases, J shed 4 bases, and the junction held 9 bases outside the gene matches. The length of the CDR3 is 15 residues. CDR3 DNA sequence: TGTGCCAGCTCGAGGGAACAGGGGGCAAGCACTGAAGCTTTCTTT. Its protein product is CASSREQGASTEAFF.

This clonotype was observed at least ten times. The chain recombines TRBV6-1 with TRBJ1-5; D might be TRBD1 (5 bases). V dropped 6 bases and J dropped 7 bases, with 13 bases sitting between them. The CDR3 length is 13 residues. Looked up from germline, CDR1 is MNHNS and CDR2 is SASEGT. The chain's CDR3 is CASSRVGDQPQHF. The CDR3 nucleotides read TGTGCCAGCAGCAGGGTGGGGGACCAGCCCCAGCATTTT.

There are a few counts of this clonotype. The rearrangement uses TRBV3-1 and TRBJ2-2; D might be TRBD2 (6 bases). Germline V lookup: CDR1 LGHDT, CDR2 YNNKEL (reference sequence). The CDR3 extends over 16 amino acids. The V end was cut by 4 bases, the J end by 7 bases, with 19 bases between. The CDR3 bases are TGTGCCAGCAGCCCTTATAGGGGACTTTTCGGCGGGGAGCTGTTTTTT. It codes for CASSPYRGLFGGELFF.

Only one count was recorded for this clonotype. The genes are TRBV6-1 and TRBJ2-7; D gene ambiguous. The germline CDR1 and CDR2 sequences are MNHNS and SASEGT. V was trimmed by 6 bases and J by 3 bases, leaving 9 bases between them. The CDR3 runs 12 residues. The CDR3 loop is CASRLGHYEQYF. The CDR3 DNA reads as TGTGCCAGCAGACTGGGCCACTACGAGCAGTACTTC.

This clonotype was seen at least ten times. This rearrangement joins TRBV2 to TRBJ2-3, with D unresolved. V was cut by 6 bases and J by 2 bases, with 18 bases left in between. Per germline, CDR1 SNHLY and CDR2 FYNNEI. CDR3 length equals 16 residues. The CDR3 is CASRRNGHLDTDTQYF. For the CDR3, the DNA is TGTGCCAGCAGACGAAACGGCCACTTAGACACAGATACGCAGTATTTT. Drawing the rest from reference TRBV2 and TRBJ2-3, the complete variable domain is EPEVTQTPSHQVTQMGQEVILRCVPISNHLYFYWYRQILGQKVEFLVSFYNNEISEKSEIFDDQFSVERPDGSNFTLKIRSTKLEDSAMYFCASRRNGHLDTDTQYFGPGTRLTVL.

This clonotype was seen ten or more times. This chain connects TRBV15 to TRBJ1-1, with D maybe TRBD1 (5 bases). CDR1 is LNHNV, CDR2 YYDKDF, per germline (reference sequence). The CDR3 length is 14 residues. V was clipped by 1 base and J by 6 bases, with 12 bases between them. The CDR3 reads CATSRVGASPEAFF. DNA of the CDR3: TGTGCCACCAGCAGAGTAGGGGCGAGCCCTGAAGCTTTCTTT.

This clonotype was counted a few times. The J gene is TRBJ1-2, the V gene TRBV20-1; D may be TRBD1 (5 bases). The CDR3 length is 13 residues. The V end was cut by 3 bases, the J end by 7 bases, with 15 bases between. Germline lookup yields CDR1 DFQATT and CDR2 SNEGSKA (reference sequence). The CDR3 here is CSASEGTGGGYTF. The DNA for the CDR3 is TGCAGTGCTAGCGAGGGTACAGGTGGTGGCTACACCTTC.

The V call is TRBV18, the J call TRBJ2-7; 10 bases line up with TRBD2. V lost 3 bases to trimming and J lost 4 bases; unmatched junction nucleotides: 15. This CDR3 contains 18 residues. Germline lookup yields CDR1 KGHSH and CDR2 LQKENI. The CDR3: CASSPSGGSGRFGYEQYF. The CDR3 nucleotides are TGTGCCAGCTCACCCTCCGGTGGTAGCGGGAGGTTTGGGTACGAGCAGTACTTC.

The chain links TRBV9 to TRBJ2-6; D is ambiguous. This CDR3 region has 14 residues. Looked up from germline, CDR1 is SGDLS and CDR2 is YYNGEE. Trimming stripped 2 bases from V and 3 bases from J, with 6 bases between. CDR3 region: CASSVVSGANVLTF. The DNA for the CDR3 is TGTGCCAGCAGCGTTGTAAGTGGGGCCAACGTCCTGACTTTC.

This clonotype was seen a single time. The gene calls are TRBV7-9 and TRBJ2-1; 8 bases line up with TRBD1. The germline V gene encodes CDR1 SEHNR and CDR2 FQNEAQ (reference sequence). This CDR3 is built from 13 residues. J was trimmed by 6 bases and V by 7 bases; bases with no gene match: 5. DNA for the CDR3: TGTGCCAGCAAGGTTACAGGGGGCAATGAGCAGTTCTTC. It encodes CASKVTGGNEQFF.

As for this clonotype: This may be a read error, as it is one base from a much larger clone. V and J are TRBV20-1 and TRBJ2-5, with D maybe TRBD2 (6 bases). The CDR3 consists of 14 residues. Germline V lookup: CDR1 DFQATT, CDR2 SNEGSKA (reference sequence). The CDR3, as DNA: TGCAGTGGCGAGGAGGGGCGGGCCCAAGAGATCCAGTACTTC. It specifies CSGEEGRAQEIQYF.

The chain is built from TRBV4-1 and TRBJ1-1; tentative D call: TRBD1 (6 bases). CDR1 and CDR2 from the germline V gene are MGHRA and YSYEKL. Trimming took 4 bases from V and 2 from J, leaving 17 bases between them. The CDR3 length is 16 residues. CDR3 region: CASSLVFQQGNTEAFF. The CDR3 nucleotides read TGCGCCAGCAGCCTAGTATTCCAACAGGGAAACACTGAAGCTTTCTTT.

This clonotype was recorded many times. The chain is built from TRBV11-3 and TRBJ2-2; 13 positions agree with TRBD2. Looked up from germline, CDR1 is SGHNT and CDR2 is YENEEA. Trimming removed 6 bases from V and 7 bases from J; junction bases left unmatched: 5. The CDR3 runs 15 residues. The CDR3 here is CASRGLAGVFGELFF. CDR3 sequence (DNA): TGTGCCAGCAGAGGACTAGCGGGAGTGTTCGGGGAGCTGTTTTTT.